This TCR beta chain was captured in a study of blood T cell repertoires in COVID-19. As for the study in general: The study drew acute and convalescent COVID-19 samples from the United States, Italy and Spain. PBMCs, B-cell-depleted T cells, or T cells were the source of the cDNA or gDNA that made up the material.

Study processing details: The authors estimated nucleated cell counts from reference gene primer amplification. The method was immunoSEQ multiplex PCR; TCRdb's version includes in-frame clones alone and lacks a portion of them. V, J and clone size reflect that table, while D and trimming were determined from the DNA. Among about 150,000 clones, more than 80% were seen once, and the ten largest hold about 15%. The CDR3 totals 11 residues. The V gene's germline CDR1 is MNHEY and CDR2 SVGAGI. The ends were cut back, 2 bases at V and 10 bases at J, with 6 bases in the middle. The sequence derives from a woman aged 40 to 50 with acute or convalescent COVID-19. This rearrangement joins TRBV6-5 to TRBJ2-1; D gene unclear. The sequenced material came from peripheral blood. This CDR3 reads CASSYLSEQFF. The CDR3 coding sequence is TGTGCCAGCAGTTACCTGAGCGAGCAGTTCTTC.